Listed here are 5 T cell receptor beta chains from one sample, sequenced in a study of blood T cell repertoires in COVID-19. Assay used: immunoSEQ multiplex PCR; TCRdb lists only in-frame clones, some missing. The sample has under 250,000 clones; 65% to 85% are singletons. The sequenced sample consisted of PBMCs or T cells enriched from blood (not recorded which). Receptors were obtained from a young man with acute COVID-19.

This clone was detected a few times. V gene TRBV9 combines with J gene TRBJ2-5; D is ambiguous. Trimming took off 1 base at V and 5 bases at J, with 9 bases between the two ends. This CDR3 has 13 amino acids. Germline V lookup: CDR1 SGDLS, CDR2 YYNGEE. CDR3 sequence reads: CASSVSPRETQYF. The DNA of the CDR3 is TGTGCCAGCAGCGTAAGCCCGAGGGAGACCCAGTACTTC.

This chain links TRBV28 with TRBJ2-7; TRBD1 is a possible D gene (6 bases). V lost 10 bases and J 2 bases, leaving 9 bases between the germline ends. The CDR3 loop spans 11 amino acids. Per the germline V gene, CDR1 is MDHEN and CDR2 is SYDVKM. CDR3 sequence (DNA): TGTGCCACCTCAGGGGCCTACGAGCAGTACTTC. The encoded protein is CATSGAYEQYF.

This clone was counted only a few times. The gene calls are TRBV13 and TRBJ2-1; a weak D match, TRBD2 (6 bases). Germline V gives CDR1 PRHDT, CDR2 FYEKMQ (reference sequence). The CDR3 consists of 13 residues. The V end lost 2 bases, the J end lost 6 bases, and 8 bases lay between the germline ends. CDR3 DNA: TGTGCCAGCAGCTTAATGGGAGGCAATGAGCAGTTCTTC. Translation: CASSLMGGNEQFF.

This chain links TRBV10-1 with TRBJ1-6; D remains ambiguous. V lost 4 bases to trimming and J lost 7 bases, with 11 bases between them. The CDR3 loop spans 14 amino acids. Germline V gene data show CDR1 as WNHNN and CDR2 as SYGVQD (reference sequence). CDR3 sequence reads: CASSAPGLNSPLHF. The CDR3 bases are TGCGCCAGCAGTGCCCCGGGTCTAAATTCACCCCTCCACTTT.

V is TRBV28 and J is TRBJ1-5; 9 positions match TRBD1. Germline V CDR1 and CDR2: MDHEN, SYDVKM. The CDR3 has 15 amino acids. Trimming at V came to 10 bases and at J to 4 bases, leaving 11 bases not matched to a gene. For the CDR3, the DNA is TGTGCCACCATACCCGGGACAGGGAGAAATCAGCCCCAGCATTTT. It codes for CATIPGTGRNQPQHF. The whole variable domain, remainder taken from reference TRBV28 and TRBJ1-5, is DVKVTQSSRYLVKRTGEKVFLECVQDMDHENMFWYRQDPGLGLRLIYFSYDVKMKEKGDIPEGYSVSREKKERFSLILESASTNQTSMYLCATIPGTGRNQPQHFGDGTRLSIL.